This T cell receptor (beta chain) was retrieved from a study of blood T cell repertoires in COVID-19. For the study at large: Sources were T cells, B-cell-depleted T cells, or PBMCs; the material itself was cDNA or gDNA.

Participants' reported clinical history set cohort assignment. Trimming left V 1 base short and J 7 bases short, with 13 bases between. CDR3 length: 14 amino acids. CDR1 MNHEY and CDR2 SVGAGI come from the germline V gene. As originally analysed: Estimated nucleated cell counts came from reference gene primer amplification. Assay used: immunoSEQ multiplex PCR; TCRdb lists only in-frame clones, some missing. V and J calls and clone size are copied from that table; D and trimming were computed from the DNA. The table includes around 50,000 clones, almost 80% detected once. The sample comprised PBMCs or T cells enriched from blood (not recorded which). This TCR was recovered from a woman aged 45-60 years with acute COVID-19. The J gene is TRBJ1-2, the V gene TRBV6-5; tentative D call: TRBD1 (5 bases). For the CDR3, the DNA is TGTGCCAGCAGTTACTTTCAGGGATTATCTGGCTACACCTTC. Translated, it gives CASSYFQGLSGYTF.